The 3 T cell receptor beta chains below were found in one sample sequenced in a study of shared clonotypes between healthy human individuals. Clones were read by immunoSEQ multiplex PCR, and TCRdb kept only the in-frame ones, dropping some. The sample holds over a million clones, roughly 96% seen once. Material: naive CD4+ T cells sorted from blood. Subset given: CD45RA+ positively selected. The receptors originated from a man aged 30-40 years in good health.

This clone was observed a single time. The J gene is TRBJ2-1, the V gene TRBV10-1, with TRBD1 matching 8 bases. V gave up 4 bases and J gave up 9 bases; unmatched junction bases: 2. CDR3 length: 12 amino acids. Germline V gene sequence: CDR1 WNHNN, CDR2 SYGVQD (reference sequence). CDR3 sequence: CASSGTGIEQFF. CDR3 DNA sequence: TGCGCCAGCAGTGGGACAGGGATTGAGCAGTTCTTC.

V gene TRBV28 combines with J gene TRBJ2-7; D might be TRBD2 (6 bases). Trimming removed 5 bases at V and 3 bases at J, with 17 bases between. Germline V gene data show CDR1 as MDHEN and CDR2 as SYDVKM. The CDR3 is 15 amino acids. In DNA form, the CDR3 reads TGTGCCAGCAGTCGCGAGGGACTTGAGGGCTACGAGCAGTACTTC. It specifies CASSREGLEGYEQYF.

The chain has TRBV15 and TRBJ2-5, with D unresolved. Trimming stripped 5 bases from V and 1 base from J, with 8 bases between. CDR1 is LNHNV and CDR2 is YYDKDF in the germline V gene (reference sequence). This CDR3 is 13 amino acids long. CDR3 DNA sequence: TGTGCCACCAGCTACGGAGCCCAAGAGACCCAGTACTTC. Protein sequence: CATSYGAQETQYF.